What follows are 17 T cell receptor beta chains derived from one specimen sequenced in a study of cytomegalovirus exposure and HLA in healthy donors. This table comes from immunoSEQ multiplex PCR, and its TCRdb copy is limited to in-frame clones, with some not included. In the table there are 150,000 or so clones, around 81% of which are singletons. Material for sequencing was PBMCs. Receptor source: a man aged 30-40 years in good health and CMV-seropositive.

The table lists this clone with a count of one. The rearrangement joins TRBV21-1 to TRBJ1-1; the table assigns TRBD1, which was not confirmed against the DNA. TRBV21-1 represents a pseudogene. The CDR3 is made up of 14 amino acids. CDR3 sequence (DNA): TGTGCCAGCAGCAGGGGACAGGGGAACACTGAAGCTTTCTTT. Its translation: CASSRGQGNTEAFF.

V usage is TRBV29-1 and J usage is TRBJ1-1, with a tentative D call TRBD1 (5 bases). This CDR3 is built from 12 residues. V lost 6 bases and J lost 2, with 10 bases in between. Germline V gene lookup returns CDR1 SQVTM and CDR2 ANQGSEA. The CDR3 nucleotides are TGCAGCGTCTCAGGACATAACACTGAAGCTTTCTTT. The encoded protein is CSVSGHNTEAFF.

Note on this clone: A much larger clone differs by one base, so this may be a read error. The chain has TRBV6-6 and TRBJ2-7; D might be TRBD1 (6 bases). This CDR3 region has 14 residues. In germline, CDR1 is MNHNY, CDR2 SVGAGI (reference sequence). Trimming removed 2 bases at V and 0 bases at J, with 8 bases between. CDR3 in amino acids: CASSYPDSSYEQYF. Here the CDR3 DNA reads TGTGCCAGCAGTTACCCGGACAGCTCCTACGAGCAGTACTTC.

This clone was detected only a few times. The chain combines TRBV18 with TRBJ1-5, with D possibly being TRBD1 (6 bases). This CDR3 is built from 14 residues. CDR1 KGHSH and CDR2 LQKENI come from the germline V gene. The V and J ends lost 2 bases and 5 bases respectively, with 10 bases between them. CDR3 DNA: TGTGCCAGCTCACCAGGGCAGGGGTATCAGCCCCAGCATTTT. The encoded protein is CASSPGQGYQPQHF.

The CDR3 region is CASSLVVGEETQYF. The CDR3 DNA sequence: TGTGCCAGCAGCTTAGTCGTCGGGGAAGAGACCCAGTACTTC. This chain links TRBV7-2 with TRBJ2-5; a weak D match, TRBD2 (5 bases). V was cut by 1 base and J by 3 bases, with 9 bases left in between. CDR1 and CDR2 from the germline V gene are SGHTA and FQGNSA. The CDR3 is 14 residues long.

In DNA form, the CDR3 reads TGCGCCAGCAGCTTGGCGGGGACAGGGAATCTCTACGAGCAGTACTTC. Translating it yields CASSLAGTGNLYEQYF. The chain employs TRBV5-1 and TRBJ2-7; 9 positions agree with TRBD1. Losses at the gene ends were 0 bases for V and 3 bases for J; bases not matched to a gene: 7. The CDR3 sequence is 16 residues long. The germline gives CDR1 SGHRS, CDR2 YFSETQ.

CDR3 nucleotides: TGTGCCAGCAGCTTAGCGGGGGGACCTATCACAGATACGCAGTATTTT. Amino acid sequence: CASSLAGGPITDTQYF. V gene TRBV7-2 combines with J gene TRBJ2-3; a weak D match, TRBD2 (6 bases). The V end was cut by 0 bases, the J end by 2 bases, with 12 bases between. The CDR3 has 16 residues. Germline values: CDR1 SGHTA, CDR2 FQGNSA.

The chain employs TRBV12-5 and TRBJ2-1; perhaps TRBD1 as D (8 bases). The CDR3 is 15 amino acids. Germline CDR1 is LGHNT and CDR2 is FRNRAP. Trimming removed 0 bases from V and 7 bases from J, with 13 bases in between. The CDR3 loop is CASGLVQGGGNEQFF. The DNA of the CDR3 is TGTGCTAGTGGTTTGGTACAGGGGGGGGGTAATGAGCAGTTCTTC.

The CDR3 loop is CASSQDRSRGYTF. Here the CDR3 DNA reads TGTGCCAGCAGCCAAGACCGGAGCCGAGGCTACACCTTC. The chain links TRBV4-2 to TRBJ1-2; no clear D gene. Looked up from germline, CDR1 is LGHNA and CDR2 is YNFKEQ. CDR3 length: 13 amino acids. Trimming shortened V by 0 bases and J by 8 bases, and 10 bases separated the two germline ends.

This clone is a singleton in its sample. This chain uses TRBV27 with TRBJ1-5, with D maybe TRBD1 (6 bases). The CDR3 has 15 amino acids. The V and J ends lost 7 bases and 6 bases respectively, with 19 bases between them. Germline V gene data show CDR1 as MNHEY and CDR2 as SMNVEV (reference sequence). The CDR3 DNA reads as TGTGCCAGCACCCCGGACAGAAGCAGCCGTCAGCCCCAGCATTTT. Protein: CASTPDRSSRQPQHF.

The chain has TRBV29-1 and TRBJ2-5; 8 positions agree with TRBD2. Germline CDR1 is SQVTM and CDR2 is ANQGSEA. The CDR3 extends over 16 amino acids. J lost 5 bases, V lost 4 bases, and 15 bases had no gene match. The CDR3: CSVVLLGTRYLETQYF. The DNA for the CDR3 is TGCAGCGTTGTGCTCCTGGGGACTAGATACTTGGAGACCCAGTACTTC.

This clone was seen once. This sequence joins TRBV18 and TRBJ2-5; 11 nucleotides line up with TRBD1. Per the germline V gene, CDR1 is KGHSH and CDR2 is LQKENI. With 5 bases clipped from V and 4 bases from J, the junction kept 3 bases outside the gene matches. The CDR3 is 14 residues long. The CDR3 sequence is CASSSGTGGETQYF. The CDR3 DNA is TGTGCCAGCTCATCCGGGACAGGGGGAGAGACCCAGTACTTC. Based on the CDR3 plus reference TRBV18 and TRBJ2-5, the full variable domain is NAGVMQNPRHLVRRRGQEARLRCSPMKGHSHVYWYRQLPEEGLKFMVYLQKENIIDESGMPKERFSAEFPKEGPSILRIQQVVRGDSAAYFCASSSGTGGETQYFGPGTRLLVL.

CDR3 nucleotide sequence: TGTGCCACCAGGACAGAGGGAAACACCATATATTTT. Protein: CATRTEGNTIYF. The chain links TRBV19 to TRBJ1-3; D is possibly TRBD1 (6 bases). The V and J ends lost 10 bases and 4 bases respectively, with 11 bases between them. The CDR3 is made up of 12 amino acids. Germline loops: CDR1 LNHDA, CDR2 SQIVND (reference sequence).

The chain combines TRBV10-3 with TRBJ2-7; D ambiguous. CDR3 size: 12 residues. Germline V gives CDR1 ENHRY, CDR2 SYGVKD. The V and J ends lost 11 bases and 6 bases respectively, with 17 bases between them. The CDR3 loop is CALSPPFGEQYF. CDR3 DNA: TGTGCCCTCTCCCCCCCTTTCGGCGAGCAGTACTTC.

The rearrangement joins TRBV2 to TRBJ2-2; TRBD1 matches at 9 bases. Germline V gene lookup returns CDR1 SNHLY and CDR2 FYNNEI. This CDR3 is built from 15 residues. Losses at the gene ends were 5 bases for V and 7 bases for J; bases not matched to a gene: 8. The CDR3: CASSPRTGAVGELFF. The CDR3 DNA is TGTGCCAGCAGTCCTAGGACAGGGGCAGTCGGGGAGCTGTTTTTT.

The chain employs TRBV19 and TRBJ2-1; 8 bases match TRBD2. The CDR3 contains 15 residues. CDR1 and CDR2 (germline): LNHDA, SQIVND (reference sequence). The V and J ends lost 7 bases and 4 bases, in that order; junction bases with no gene match: 9. CDR3 sequence: CASISGGWGYNEQFF. The CDR3 nucleotides are TGTGCCAGTATCTCGGGGGGGTGGGGATACAATGAGCAGTTCTTC.

V is TRBV18 and J is TRBJ1-2; 7 bases map to TRBD1. Germline V CDR1 and CDR2: KGHSH, LQKENI. This CDR3 is built from 18 residues. Trimming at V came to 2 bases and at J to 0 bases, leaving 12 bases not matched to a gene. Here the CDR3 reads CASSPGQVRPLPNYGYTF. The CDR3 DNA reads as TGTGCCAGCTCACCAGGACAGGTCCGCCCCCTTCCTAACTATGGCTACACCTTC.